These 5 T cell receptor beta chains originate from one sample sequenced in a study of metastatic and nonmetastatic thyroid tumors. Through MiXCR, TCRdb re-clonotyped the PCR reads. The repertoire has about 5,100 clones, 25% to 30% of them found once; the top ten carry more than 9.5%. No treatment had been given to any patient before thyroid surgery. The specimen was adjacent normal tissue. The origin of the receptors is a female donor with papillary thyroid cancer or a benign thyroid nodule (not recorded which). Some clones in this sample may be carry-over from other donors' samples.

The chain couples TRBV11-1 to TRBJ1-3; possible D gene TRBD1, 6 bases. V was cut by 1 base and J by 0 bases, with 10 bases left in between. Germline CDR1 is SGHAT and CDR2 is FQDESV (reference sequence). The CDR3 has 16 residues. CDR3 region: CASSLGTASSGNTIYF. CDR3 DNA sequence: TGTGCCAGCAGCTTAGGGACAGCAAGCTCTGGAAACACCATATATTTT.

This chain uses TRBV20-1 with TRBJ2-3, with 9 bases identical to TRBD1. J lost 3 bases, V lost 1 base, and 5 bases had no gene match. This CDR3 is 15 amino acids long. The germline V gene encodes CDR1 DFQATT and CDR2 SNEGSKA (reference sequence). This chain's CDR3 is CSARGRQGGTDTQYF. The CDR3 nucleotides are TGCAGTGCTAGAGGCCGACAGGGGGGGACAGATACGCAGTATTTT.

Many counts were recorded for this clone. The V call is TRBV20-1, the J call TRBJ1-4; D is possibly TRBD1 (5 bases). The V gene lost 0 bases and the J gene lost 8 bases, with 16 bases spanning the gap. Per germline, CDR1 DFQATT and CDR2 SNEGSKA (reference sequence). The CDR3 length is 15 residues. This chain's CDR3 is CSARESQDIGEKLFF. Here the CDR3 DNA reads TGCAGTGCTAGAGAGTCCCAGGACATCGGCGAAAAACTGTTTTTT.

This clone is a singleton in its sample. The V gene is TRBV7-9, the J gene TRBJ2-3; D remains ambiguous. CDR1 is SEHNR and CDR2 is FQNEAQ in the germline V gene (reference sequence). The CDR3 runs 13 residues. V dropped 4 bases and J dropped 2 bases, with 7 bases sitting between them. CDR3 protein: CASSSQLTDTQYF. The DNA for the CDR3 is TGTGCCAGCAGCTCCCAACTCACAGATACGCAGTATTTT. Supplemented by reference TRBV7-9 and TRBJ2-3, the full variable domain reads DTGVSQNPRHKITKRGQNVTFRCDPISEHNRLYWYRQTLGQGPEFLTYFQNEAQLEKSRLLSDRFSAERPKGSFSTLEIQRTEQGDSAMYLCASSSQLTDTQYFGPGTRLTVL.

By share, this clone counts as medium-sized. V gene TRBV5-1 combines with J gene TRBJ1-6, with D maybe TRBD1 (6 bases). CDR3 length: 15 residues. The germline V gene has CDR1 SGHRS and CDR2 YFSETQ. V lost 4 bases to trimming and J lost 5 bases, with 13 bases between them. In DNA form, the CDR3 reads TGCGCCAGCAGCCCTACAGGGACCCATAATTCACCCCTCCACTTT. Amino acid sequence: CASSPTGTHNSPLHF.